This T cell receptor beta chain is drawn from a study of blood T cell repertoires in COVID-19. Whole-study context: Spain, Italy and the United States supplied samples that represented acute and convalescent COVID-19.

Study members were between about 18 and 95 years old and lived in fewer than 30 US regions. Participants had their cohort set by participant-reported clinical history. Germline V gene lookup returns CDR1 SGHDT and CDR2 YYEEEE. Trimming took off 1 base at V and 0 bases at J, with 8 bases between the two ends. The CDR3 is made up of 15 amino acids. Profiled with immunoSEQ multiplex PCR; TCRdb holds only in-frame clones, not every one. Of more than 200,000 clones listed, around 90% are singletons. The chain is built from TRBV5-6 and TRBJ1-3, with a possible D match to TRBD1 (5 bases). The material sequenced was PBMCs or T cells enriched from blood (not recorded which). The sequence derives from a woman in her thirties with acute COVID-19. CDR3 sequence reads: CASSLYRISGNTIYF. For the CDR3, the DNA is TGTGCCAGCAGCTTGTACAGGATCTCTGGAAACACCATATATTTT.